In this sample, the clone carrying this TCR beta chain turned up a few times. Its matching antigen is unknown. This CDR3 is built from 14 residues. The ends were cut back, 3 bases at V and 2 bases at J, with 8 bases in the middle. CDR1 is MNHEY, CDR2 SVGAGI, per germline. The study pooled second doses at about 4 or about 12 weeks. The table came from immunoSEQ multiplex PCR; TCRdb's copy has only in-frame clones and leaves some out. The data hold fewer than 200,000 clones, with approximately 91% observed a single time. These data originate in a study of T cell responses to AZD1222 COVID-19 vaccine. The study, taken as a whole, reports: Across the whole spike, CD4 TCRs peaked at regions 160-218 and 743-854.

The sequence was collected from an adult who received the AZD1222 COVID-19 vaccine. This sequence joins TRBV6-5 and TRBJ1-5; no definite D call. This specimen was peripheral blood, taken 28 days after the second AZD1222 dose. The CDR3 sequence: CASSYGQGNQPQHF. The CDR3, as DNA: TGTGCCAGCAGTTATGGGCAGGGCAATCAGCCCCAGCATTTT.